This T cell receptor beta chain came from a study of STAT5B mutations in CD4+ large granular lymphocyte leukemia. Study overall: The CDR3 'QG' motif was associated with a particular HLA allele among healthy donors.

CDR1 and CDR2 (germline): MNHNS, SASEGT. The CDR3 consists of 13 residues. Between the trimmed V and J ends, which lost 1 base and 5 bases, there was a span of 7 bases. Findings of the study overall: CD4-sorted patient repertoires seemed more clonal than healthy CD4+ repertoires. Main leukemic clonotypes were patient-specific, but roughly 26% appeared at low frequency elsewhere.

About this clone: Its target is unknown.

Sequencing was at survey level. Method: immunoSEQ multiplex PCR; TCRdb's copy keeps in-frame clones and lacks some. The repertoire holds under 40,000 clones, 65% to 85% seen once, with under 2.5% in the top ten. The clonotype comes from a human donor in good health. The sample comprised CD4+ T cells from blood buffy coats. The V call is TRBV6-1, the J call TRBJ2-3, with unresolved D. The CDR3 coding sequence is TGTGCCAGCAGTGAAGAGAGGAGAGATACGCAGTATTTT. Translated, it gives CASSEERRDTQYF.